The rows below give T cell receptor beta chains drawn from one sample of a study of blood T cell repertoires in COVID-19. TCRdb's copy holds only in-frame clones and misses some; the assay was immunoSEQ multiplex PCR. This table holds around 99,000 clones, roughly nine tenths found once. The sequencing sample was made of peripheral blood. The receptors come from a man in his fifties with acute or convalescent COVID-19. Both conserved end residues are part of each CDR3. The D gene is left open where the match is weak. The size field is filled for only some rows; it gives once, few, many or a size class.

size,V,D,J,CDR3,DNA
.,TRBV21-1,.,TRBJ2-3,CASSKGRGQKDTQYF,TGTGCCAGCAGCAAAGGCAGGGGGCAAAAAGATACGCAGTATTTT
.,TRBV6-7,.,TRBJ1-5,CASSYLGRYQPQHF,TGTGCCAGCAGTTATCTAGGCAGATATCAGCCCCAGCATTTT
.,TRBV2,.,TRBJ2-7,CASSEKRYEQYF,TGTGCCAGCAGTGAAAAGCGCTACGAGCAGTACTTC
.,TRBV9,TRBD2,TRBJ2-7,CASSVGTSGGYEQYF,TGTGCCAGCAGCGTAGGGACTAGCGGGGGGTACGAGCAGTACTTC
once,TRBV19,.,TRBJ1-1,CASSNQGLMNTEAFF,TGTGCCAGTAGTAATCAGGGACTCATGAACACTGAAGCTTTCTTT
.,TRBV12-3/TRBV12-4,.,TRBJ1-2,CASSQNNYGYTF,TGTGCCAGCAGCCAAAATAACTATGGCTACACCTTC
.,TRBV3-1/TRBV3-2,TRBD2,TRBJ2-7,CASSQGSAGGNYEQYF,TGTGCCAGCAGCCAGGGTTCGGCGGGAGGTAACTACGAGCAGTACTTC
.,TRBV19,.,TRBJ2-7,CASTRGGSYEQYF,TGTGCCAGTACAAGGGGGGGATCATACGAGCAGTACTTC
.,TRBV9,TRBD1,TRBJ1-3,CASSARQGESGNTIYF,TGTGCCAGCAGCGCAAGACAGGGAGAGTCTGGAAACACCATATATTTT
.,TRBV5-6,.,TRBJ2-5,CASSRYVGVQETQYF,TGTGCCAGCAGCCGCTACGTGGGAGTGCAAGAGACCCAGTACTTC
.,TRBV6-5,TRBD2,TRBJ2-2,CASRQGGREGGELFF,TGTGCCAGCAGGCAAGGCGGGAGGGAAGGCGGGGAGCTGTTTTTT
.,TRBV5-8,.,TRBJ2-7,CASSLRGSYEQYF,TGTGCCAGCAGCTTAAGGGGGTCCTACGAGCAGTACTTC
.,TRBV12-3/TRBV12-4,.,TRBJ1-6,CASSFQGNSPLHF,TGTGCCAGCAGTTTCCAGGGGAATTCACCCCTCCACTTT
.,TRBV11-2,TRBD2,TRBJ2-7,CASSLDQGLEPYEQYF,TGTGCCAGCAGCTTAGATCAGGGACTAGAACCCTACGAGCAGTACTTC
.,TRBV3-1/TRBV3-2,.,TRBJ2-3,CASSHMRDTQYF,TGTGCCAGCAGCCATATGAGAGATACGCAGTATTTT
.,TRBV6-2/TRBV6-3,TRBD1,TRBJ1-1,CASSRTGKAFF,TGTGCCAGCAGCCGGACAGGAAAAGCTTTCTTT